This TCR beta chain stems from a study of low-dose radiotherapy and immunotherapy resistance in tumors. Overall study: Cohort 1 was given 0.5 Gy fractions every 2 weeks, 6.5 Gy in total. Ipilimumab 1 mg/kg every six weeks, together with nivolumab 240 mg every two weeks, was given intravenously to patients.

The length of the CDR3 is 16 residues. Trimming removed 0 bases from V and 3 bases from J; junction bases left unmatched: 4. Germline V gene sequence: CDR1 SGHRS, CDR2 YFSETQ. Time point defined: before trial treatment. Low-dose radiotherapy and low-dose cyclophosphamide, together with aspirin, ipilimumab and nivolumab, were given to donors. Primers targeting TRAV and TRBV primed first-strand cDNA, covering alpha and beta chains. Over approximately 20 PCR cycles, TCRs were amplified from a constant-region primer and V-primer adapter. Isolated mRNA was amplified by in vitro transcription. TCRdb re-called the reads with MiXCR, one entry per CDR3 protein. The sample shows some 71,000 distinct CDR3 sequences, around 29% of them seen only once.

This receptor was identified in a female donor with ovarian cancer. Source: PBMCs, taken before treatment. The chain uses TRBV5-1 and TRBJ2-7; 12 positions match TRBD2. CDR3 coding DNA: TGCGCCAGCAGCTTGGCCGAACTAGCGGGGGGCTACGAGCAGTACTTC. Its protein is CASSLAELAGGYEQYF.